The 5 T cell receptor beta chains below come from one sample, sequenced in a study of T-cell reconstitution after alpha-beta-depleted transplantation in children. Unique molecular identifiers featured in how the TCRbeta library was prepared. MiXCR, applied by TCRdb to the PCR reads, yields one record per CDR3 protein. Among around 500,000 distinct CDR3 sequences listed, 20% to 25% were seen once. The specimen comprised PBMCs, mostly from graft donor cells, sampled 360 days after TCRalphabeta/CD19-depleted stem cell transplant. These receptor sequences come from a boy in the first two years of life who had a stem cell transplant for acute myeloid leukemia, so the T cells may come from the graft donor.

This clonotype was counted ten times or more. The DNA for the CDR3 is TGTGCCAGCTCAGCCTACAGGGATGTAGTAGCGACTACTGAAGCTTTCTTT. Amino acid sequence: CASSAYRDVVATTEAFF. The chain carries TRBV18 and TRBJ1-1; a weak D match, TRBD1 (6 bases). The V gene lost 5 bases and the J gene lost 5 bases, with 24 bases spanning the gap. Per germline, CDR1 KGHSH and CDR2 LQKENI. This CDR3 contains 17 residues.

The chain links TRBV20-1 to TRBJ2-3; D is ambiguous. Germline V lookup: CDR1 DFQATT, CDR2 SNEGSKA (reference sequence). Deletions cut 1 base from V and 1 base from J, with 9 bases between. The CDR3 length is 14 residues. The CDR3 sequence: CSARATSGTDTQYF. The CDR3 DNA sequence: TGCAGTGCTAGAGCAACCAGCGGCACAGATACGCAGTATTTT.

The J gene is TRBJ2-7, the V gene TRBV5-6, with 8 nucleotides matching TRBD1. This CDR3 spans 14 amino acids. V gave up 4 bases and J gave up 4 bases; unmatched junction bases: 7. Germline assignment: CDR1 SGHDT and CDR2 YYEEEE. In DNA form, the CDR3 reads TGTGCCAGCAGCAATTTGGACAGGGCGTACGAGCAGTACGTC. It is translated as CASSNLDRAYEQYV.

The V gene is TRBV20-1, the J gene TRBJ2-3; TRBD1 might be the D (6 bases). Deletions cut 6 bases from V and 3 bases from J, with 22 bases between. This CDR3 has 16 amino acids. Germline loops: CDR1 DFQATT, CDR2 SNEGSKA (reference sequence). The CDR3 nucleotides read TGCAGTGCGGTAGCCCGTCAGGGGACAAGAACAGATACGCAGTATTTT. This codes for CSAVARQGTRTDTQYF.

This clonotype was seen more than once but under ten times. The J gene is TRBJ1-4, the V gene TRBV12-3 or TRBV12-4; maybe TRBD1 (5 bases). The CDR3 runs 16 residues. V shed 3 bases and J shed 8 bases, with 19 bases lying between them. The CDR3 DNA follows: TGTGCCAGCAGTTTTTTCCTCAGGGAAGCATGGGAAAAACTGTTTTTT. It specifies CASSFFLREAWEKLFF.